A single sample is the source of the 28 T cell receptor beta chains below, sequenced in a study of blood T cell repertoires in COVID-19. Method: immunoSEQ multiplex PCR; TCRdb's copy keeps in-frame clones and lacks some. The profile shows hundreds of thousands of clones, around 91% of them singletons. Sequenced: PBMCs or T cells enriched from blood (not recorded which). The receptors here all came from a man aged 18-30 years who had recovered from COVID-19.

This rearrangement joins TRBV28 to TRBJ2-7; TRBD1 agrees at 8 bases. V was clipped by 4 bases and J by 5 bases; unmatched bases: 7. The CDR3 spans 14 residues. Per germline, CDR1 MDHEN and CDR2 SYDVKM. DNA for the CDR3: TGTGCCAGCAGTTCAAATCCGGGACAGGACGAGCAGTACTTC. This translates into CASSSNPGQDEQYF.

The chain employs TRBV7-9 and TRBJ2-7; the match to TRBD2 covers 8 bases. The CDR3 contains 14 residues. The junction had 3 bases not matched to a gene; V was cut back by 5 bases and J by 0 bases. Germline V lookup: CDR1 SEHNR, CDR2 FQNEAQ (reference sequence). CDR3 nucleotide sequence: TGTGCCAGCAGCCTAAGCGGGAGCTCCTACGAGCAGTACTTC. The encoded protein is CASSLSGSSYEQYF.

The chain recombines TRBV7-2 with TRBJ2-5; 12 nucleotides line up with TRBD2. Germline assignment: CDR1 SGHTA and CDR2 FQGNSA. J lost 7 bases, V lost 3 bases, and 12 bases had no gene match. The CDR3 runs 17 residues. The CDR3 DNA follows: TGTGCCAGCAGCTTGTTGGCTAGCGGGAGGGCCAGGGGGACCCAGTACTTC. This sequence encodes CASSLLASGRARGTQYF.

This clone was detected only a few times. The chain joins TRBV5-6 to TRBJ2-7, with a possible D match to TRBD1 (6 bases). V lost 0 bases, J lost 2 bases, and 9 bases lay in between. Germline V lookup: CDR1 SGHDT, CDR2 YYEEEE. This CDR3 spans 14 amino acids. CDR3 DNA sequence: TGTGCCAGCAGCTTGGCTGGGACAACCTACGAGCAGTACTTC. Residues: CASSLAGTTYEQYF.

This rearrangement joins TRBV19 to TRBJ1-1, with 11 bases matching TRBD1. CDR1 LNHDA and CDR2 SQIVND come from the germline V gene (reference sequence). CDR3 length: 15 residues. With 4 bases clipped from V and 10 bases from J, the junction kept 11 bases outside the gene matches. The CDR3 region is CASSRTGTGGAGAFF. The CDR3 coding sequence is TGTGCCAGTAGTAGAACCGGGACAGGGGGGGCTGGAGCTTTCTTT.

As concerns this clone: Within the sample, other DNA sequences also encode this same CDR3. The rearrangement links TRBV12-3 or TRBV12-4 to TRBJ2-7; 8 bases align to TRBD2. V lost 3 bases, J lost 3 bases, and 1 base stayed unmatched. The CDR3 extends over 13 amino acids. CDR3 coding DNA: TGTGCCAGCAGTTTCGCGGGAGGCTACGAGCAGTACTTC. Its translation: CASSFAGGYEQYF.

V usage is TRBV7-3 and J usage is TRBJ2-5; weak D call: TRBD1 (5 bases). Trimming cost V 1 base and J 1 base, with 10 bases left between them. The CDR3 runs 15 residues. Germline CDR1 reads SGHTA; CDR2 reads FQGTGA. CDR3 loop: CASSLMGRIQETQYF. CDR3 nucleotide sequence: TGTGCCAGCAGCTTAATGGGGCGGATCCAAGAGACCCAGTACTTC. Full variable domain (rest looked up from reference TRBV7-3 and TRBJ2-5): GAGVSQTPSNKVTEKGKYVELRCDPISGHTALYWYRQSLGQGPEFLIYFQGTGAADDSGLPNDRFFAVRPEGSVSTLKIQRTERGDSAVYLCASSLMGRIQETQYFGPGTRLLVL.

The chain couples TRBV6-2 or TRBV6-3 to TRBJ1-1; D remains ambiguous. V lost 2 bases to trimming and J lost 11 bases, with 9 bases between them. This CDR3 region has 11 residues. CDR1 MNHEY and CDR2 SVGEGT come from the germline V gene. The CDR3 sequence is CASSYGGDAFF. The CDR3 bases are TGTGCCAGCAGTTACGGCGGAGACGCTTTCTTT.

This chain uses TRBV30 with TRBJ2-7; 10 nucleotides agree with TRBD1. With 3 bases clipped from V and 7 bases from J, the junction kept 12 bases outside the gene matches. The CDR3 extends over 15 amino acids. The germline V gene has CDR1 GTSNPN and CDR2 SVGIG (reference sequence). The CDR3 DNA reads as TGTGCCTGGAGACCTGGCCCGGACAGGGGGGGAGAGCAGTACTTC. Amino acid sequence: CAWRPGPDRGGEQYF.

The genes are TRBV28 and TRBJ1-2; D is unresolved. The V end was cut by 3 bases, the J end by 5 bases, with 13 bases between. The CDR3 loop spans 14 amino acids. The germline gives CDR1 MDHEN, CDR2 SYDVKM. Written as DNA, the CDR3 is TGTGCCAGCAGTTTGACGGGGATCGGATATGGCTACACCTTC. This codes for CASSLTGIGYGYTF.

The rearrangement joins TRBV10-1 to TRBJ1-3; no clear D. Germline-derived CDR1 and CDR2 are WNHNN and SYGVQD (reference sequence). This CDR3 is 17 amino acids long. Trimming stripped 6 bases from V and 0 bases from J, with 18 bases between. CDR3 nucleotides: TGCGCCAGCAGAGAGGTGAGGGAAAGGAGCTCTGGAAACACCATATATTTT. This translates into CASREVRERSSGNTIYF.

This chain links TRBV18 with TRBJ1-5; D possibly corresponds to TRBD1 (5 bases). The V end was cut by 5 bases, the J end by 0 bases, with 8 bases between. From germline, CDR1 is KGHSH and CDR2 LQKENI. The CDR3 length is 14 residues. CDR3 sequence reads: CASSKGNSNQPQHF. DNA of the CDR3: TGTGCCAGCTCAAAGGGGAATAGCAATCAGCCCCAGCATTTT.

J is TRBJ2-1 and V is TRBV29-1, with 7 bases fitting TRBD2. V shed 6 bases, J shed 3 bases, and the junction held 8 bases outside the gene matches. Per germline, CDR1 SQVTM and CDR2 ANQGSEA. CDR3 length equals 14 residues. CDR3: CSVASAGNYNEQFF. Written as DNA, the CDR3 is TGCAGCGTGGCCTCAGCGGGGAACTACAATGAGCAGTTCTTC.

The J gene is TRBJ2-7, the V gene TRBV6-5, with 12 bases aligning to TRBD1. Trimming took 6 bases from V and 2 from J; bases not matched to a gene: 5. The CDR3 is 15 amino acids. Germline CDR1 is MNHEY and CDR2 is SVGAGI. For the CDR3, the DNA is TGTGCCAGCAGACGCCGGGACAGGGGGCCCTACGAGCAGTACTTC. Protein sequence: CASRRRDRGPYEQYF.

This clone was recorded only once. The rearrangement links TRBV19 to TRBJ2-4, with TRBD2 identical over 12 bases. Germline V gene data show CDR1 as LNHDA and CDR2 as SQIVND (reference sequence). This CDR3 has 16 residues. V dropped 2 bases and J dropped 8; count of bases not matched to a gene: 7. The CDR3 region is CASSISGTSGSYIQYF. CDR3 in DNA: TGTGCCAGTAGTATAAGTGGGACTAGCGGGTCGTACATTCAGTACTTC.

The gene calls are TRBV13 and TRBJ1-4, with TRBD1 matching over 7 bases. From germline, CDR1 is PRHDT and CDR2 FYEKMQ (reference sequence). Trimming cost V 2 bases and J 5 bases; bases outside gene matches: 2. This CDR3 is 14 amino acids long. CDR3 protein: CASSLKGGNEKLFF. The CDR3 region has the DNA TGTGCCAGCAGCTTAAAAGGGGGCAATGAAAAACTGTTTTTT.

The CDR3 sequence is CASSLRLAGDYNEQFF. The CDR3 DNA reads TGCGCCAGCAGCCTCCGACTAGCGGGAGACTACAATGAGCAGTTCTTC. The chain recombines TRBV4-1 with TRBJ2-1; 12 bases align to TRBD2. The CDR3 has 16 amino acids. V shed 4 bases, J shed 3 bases, and the junction held 4 bases outside the gene matches. The germline gives CDR1 MGHRA, CDR2 YSYEKL.

This chain connects TRBV5-1 to TRBJ1-1; D call uncertain. Germline-derived CDR1 and CDR2 are SGHRS and YFSETQ. V lost 0 bases and J 9 bases, leaving 9 bases between the germline ends. The CDR3 sequence is 12 residues long. This CDR3 is CASSLGAEKAFF. In DNA form, the CDR3 reads TGCGCCAGCAGCTTGGGGGCAGAAAAAGCTTTCTTT.

The J gene is TRBJ2-4, the V gene TRBV6-4; D gene ambiguous. Trimming removed 3 bases from V and 7 bases from J, with 22 bases in between. Per germline, CDR1 MRHNA and CDR2 SNTAGT. CDR3 length: 17 amino acids. The CDR3 bases are TGTGCCAGCAGTGAACCCCCGAGACATTATTCAAGGAACATTCAGTACTTC. This codes for CASSEPPRHYSRNIQYF.

The chain links TRBV19 to TRBJ2-6, with a possible D match to TRBD1 (6 bases). CDR1 and CDR2 (germline): LNHDA, SQIVND (reference sequence). The CDR3 totals 14 residues. Trimming removed 6 bases from V and 4 bases from J, with 10 bases in between. CDR3 loop: CASSPGTGANVLTF. The CDR3 DNA sequence: TGTGCCAGTAGCCCCGGGACAGGGGCCAACGTCCTGACTTTC.

This sequence joins TRBV28 and TRBJ1-5; 8 nucleotides agree with TRBD1. The CDR3 is 17 residues long. J lost 0 bases, V lost 5 bases, and 9 bases had no gene match. The germline V gene encodes CDR1 MDHEN and CDR2 SYDVKM. CDR3 in amino acids: CASSLPGQVLSNQPQHF. CDR3 sequence (DNA): TGTGCCAGCAGTCTACCGGGACAGGTTCTTAGCAATCAGCCCCAGCATTTT.

This clone was counted once. This sequence joins TRBV9 and TRBJ2-1; possible D gene TRBD1, 5 bases. The V gene's germline CDR1 is SGDLS and CDR2 YYNGEE. V lost 4 bases and J lost 9, with 17 bases in between. CDR3 length: 14 residues. As DNA, the CDR3 is TGTGCCAGCAGCCCACGACCACCAGGGCCTGAGCAGTTCTTC. Its protein product is CASSPRPPGPEQFF.

The gene calls are TRBV28 and TRBJ2-1; D is perhaps TRBD1 (5 bases). The CDR3 is 14 amino acids. Germline CDR1 and CDR2: MDHEN and SYDVKM. V lost 2 bases and J lost 0, with 5 bases in between. CDR3 in DNA: TGTGCCAGCAGTTTAGACAGCTCCTACAATGAGCAGTTCTTC. It specifies CASSLDSSYNEQFF.

The chain carries TRBV29-1 and TRBJ2-1, with 9 positions matching TRBD1. Germline trimming cut 1 base from V and 5 bases from J; bases unmatched to any gene: 0. Germline CDR1 reads SQVTM; CDR2 reads ANQGSEA. This CDR3 comprises 13 residues. CDR3 protein: CSVEGQGDNEQFF. The CDR3 DNA reads as TGCAGCGTTGAAGGACAGGGGGACAATGAGCAGTTCTTC.

The CDR3 is CASRKEGGQRGTEENQPQHF. CDR3 DNA: TGTGCCAGCAGGAAAGAGGGGGGCCAGCGGGGCACGGAAGAGAATCAGCCCCAGCATTTT. The chain employs TRBV21-1 and TRBJ1-5. TRBV21-1 is a recognized pseudogene. The CDR3 consists of 20 residues.

The chain employs TRBV5-4 and TRBJ2-5, with D possibly TRBD2 on 5 matching bases. The V and J ends lost 5 bases and 5 bases respectively, with 13 bases between them. The CDR3 extends over 13 amino acids. From germline, CDR1 is SGHNT and CDR2 YYREEE (reference sequence). CDR3 sequence (DNA): TGTGCCAGCAGACTAGGACCTGGGGAGACCCAGTACTTC. It encodes CASRLGPGETQYF.

The V and J genes are TRBV2 and TRBJ2-4, with 8 bases identical to TRBD1. This CDR3 region has 16 residues. Germline V gene lookup returns CDR1 SNHLY and CDR2 FYNNEI. V was pared by 5 bases and J by 0 bases, with 6 bases of the junction left unmatched. DNA for the CDR3: TGTGCCAGCAGTTGGGGACAGGCGAAAGCCAAAAACATTCAGTACTTC. It yields the protein CASSWGQAKAKNIQYF. The complete variable domain, with remaining parts taken from reference TRBV2 and TRBJ2-4, reads EPEVTQTPSHQVTQMGQEVILRCVPISNHLYFYWYRQILGQKVEFLVSFYNNEISEKSEIFDDQFSVERPDGSNFTLKIRSTKLEDSAMYFCASSWGQAKAKNIQYFGAGTRLSVL.

The V gene is TRBV19, the J gene TRBJ2-5; the D gene is possibly TRBD1 (6 bases). The V end lost 5 bases, the J end lost 5 bases, and 12 bases lay between the germline ends. The CDR3 is made up of 13 amino acids. Germline CDR1 reads LNHDA; CDR2 reads SQIVND (reference sequence). The CDR3 loop reads CASSSQGRETQYF. CDR3 coding DNA: TGTGCCAGTAGTTCACAGGGACGGGAGACCCAGTACTTC.